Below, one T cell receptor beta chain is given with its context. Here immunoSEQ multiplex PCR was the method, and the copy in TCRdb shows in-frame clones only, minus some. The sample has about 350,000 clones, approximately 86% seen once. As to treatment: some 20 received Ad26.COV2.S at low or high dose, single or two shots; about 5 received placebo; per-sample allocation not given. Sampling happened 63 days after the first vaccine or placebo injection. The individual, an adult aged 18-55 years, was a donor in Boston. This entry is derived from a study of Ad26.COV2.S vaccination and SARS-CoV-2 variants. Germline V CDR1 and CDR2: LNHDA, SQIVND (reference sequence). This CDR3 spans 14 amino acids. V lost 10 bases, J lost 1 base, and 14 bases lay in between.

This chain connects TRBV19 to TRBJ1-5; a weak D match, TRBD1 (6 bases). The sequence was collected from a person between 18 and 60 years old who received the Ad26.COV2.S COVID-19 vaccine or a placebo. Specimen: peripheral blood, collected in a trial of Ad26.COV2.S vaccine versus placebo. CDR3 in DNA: TGTGCCACCGGGGGGGGGCGAAGCAATCAGCCCCAGCATTTT. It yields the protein CATGGGRSNQPQHF.